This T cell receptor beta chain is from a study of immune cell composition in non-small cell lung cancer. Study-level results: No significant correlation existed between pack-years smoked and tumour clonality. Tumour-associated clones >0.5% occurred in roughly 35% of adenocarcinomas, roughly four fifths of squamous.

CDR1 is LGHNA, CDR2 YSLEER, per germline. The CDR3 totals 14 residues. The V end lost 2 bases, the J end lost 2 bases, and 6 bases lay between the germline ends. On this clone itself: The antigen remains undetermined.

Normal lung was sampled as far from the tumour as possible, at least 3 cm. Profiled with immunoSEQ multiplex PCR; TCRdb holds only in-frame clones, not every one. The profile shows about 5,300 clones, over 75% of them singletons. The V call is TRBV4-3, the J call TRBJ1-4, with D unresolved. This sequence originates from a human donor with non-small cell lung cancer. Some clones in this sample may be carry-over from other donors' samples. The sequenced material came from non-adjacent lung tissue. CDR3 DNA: TGCGCCAGCAGCCAATCCAGGACTAATGAAAAACTGTTTTTT. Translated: CASSQSRTNEKLFF.